This note documents a single TCR beta chain sequence. The antigen is not known. The data were obtained in a study of T cells in localized non-small cell lung cancer. Study-wide results and caveats: Clonality of T cells reached its maximum in uninvolved adjacent lung, surpassing tumor.

Measured with immunoSEQ multiplex PCR; TCRdb has only the in-frame clones, and not every one. In the table there are more than 2,000 clones, 20% to 25% of which are singletons. V was shortened by 7 bases and J by 2 bases, with 11 bases between the two germline ends. In germline, CDR1 is MNHGY, CDR2 SAAAGT. The CDR3 runs to 14 residues. The chain recombines TRBV6-8 with TRBJ2-2; no clear D gene. This material consisted of lung tumor tissue, taken before any cancer treatment. The sequence was obtained from a man aged 40 to 70 with stage I lung adenocarcinoma. CDR3 DNA: TGTGCCAGCACCGAAAGAGGAAACACCGGGGAGCTGTTTTTT. This codes for CASTERGNTGELFF.